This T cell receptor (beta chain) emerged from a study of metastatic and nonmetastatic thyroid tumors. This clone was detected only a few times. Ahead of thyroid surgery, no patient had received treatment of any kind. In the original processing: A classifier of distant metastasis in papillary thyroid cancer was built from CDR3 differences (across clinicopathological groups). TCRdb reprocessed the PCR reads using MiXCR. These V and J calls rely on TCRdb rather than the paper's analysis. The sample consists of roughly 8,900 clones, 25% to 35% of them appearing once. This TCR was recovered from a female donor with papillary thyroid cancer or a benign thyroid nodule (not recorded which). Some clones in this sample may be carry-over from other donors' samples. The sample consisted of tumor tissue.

The CDR3 DNA follows: TGTGCCAGCACCACCGGACAGGGCAGGACAGATACGCAGTATTTT. Its protein product is CASTTGQGRTDTQYF. The J gene is TRBJ2-3, the V gene TRBV6-1; 8 bases match TRBD1. V dropped 7 bases and J dropped 3; count of bases not matched to a gene: 9. The CDR3 contains 15 residues. Germline V CDR1 and CDR2: MNHNS, SASEGT.